This T cell receptor (beta chain) is drawn from a study of metastatic and nonmetastatic thyroid tumors. About the study: Repertoire comparison spanned blood and tumor or nodule tissue of malignant and benign thyroid patients.

The sample holds many counts of this clone. Its antigen is undetermined. As originally analysed: What underpinned the distant-metastasis classifier for papillary thyroid cancer was the set of CDR3 differences across clinicopathological groups. TCRdb re-called clones from the PCR reads using MiXCR. These V and J calls derive from TCRdb rather than the authors' analysis. The data contain around 34,000 clones, over 14% of them singletons. Prior to thyroid surgery, none of the patients had received any treatment. CDR1 and CDR2 (germline): MNHEY, SVGAGI. The CDR3 length is 16 residues. V lost 4 bases and J 6 bases, leaving 19 bases between the germline ends. General observations from the study: It was reported that TCR beta diversity was significantly higher in malignant thyroid tumors than benign nodules, in blood and tumor.

The sample was blood. The sequence was collected from a male donor with papillary thyroid cancer or a benign thyroid nodule (not recorded which). Some clones in this sample may be carry-over from other donors' samples. V gene TRBV6-5 combines with J gene TRBJ2-1; a weak D match, TRBD2 (6 bases). CDR3 coding DNA: TGTGCCAGCAGTTCCTCGGGACTGGGGACCACCAATGAGCAGTTCTTC. It translates to CASSSSGLGTTNEQFF.